The 26 T cell receptor beta chains below all came from one sample that was sequenced in a study of early T cells in non-severe SARS-CoV-2 infection listed by TCRdb under 2021. Library preparation was by 5' RACE. The instrument given in TCRdb is NextSeq 500. TCRdb's own reprocessing of the public reads used fastp at Q25 and MiXCR and kept productive beta chains. Identical CDR3 protein sequences are pooled into one entry, listed with their most common genes and DNA. This sample gives some 70,000 distinct CDR3 sequences in total; around 4.9% of them show up just once. The ten most abundant clones make up 4.9% of the sample. Sequencing was carried out using whole blood. These receptors originate from an adult who was a healthcare worker with PCR-confirmed SARS-CoV-2 infection or an uninfected control (not recorded which).

The chain is built from TRBV5-1 and TRBJ2-3; unclear D gene. Germline CDR1 SGHRS, CDR2 YFSETQ. The V end was cut by 5 bases, the J end by 4 bases, with 11 bases between. This CDR3 has 13 amino acids. CDR3 nucleotide sequence: TGCGCCAGCAGATCTGCGGATCCAGATACGCAGTATTTT. This encodes CASRSADPDTQYF.

The table lists this clonotype with many counts. The gene calls are TRBV6-2 or TRBV6-3 and TRBJ2-1; 8 bases map to TRBD2. The V gene's germline CDR1 is MNHEY and CDR2 SVGEGT. The length of the CDR3 is 19 residues. The junction had 13 bases not matched to a gene; V was cut back by 0 bases and J by 3 bases. In DNA, the CDR3 is TGTGCCAGCAGTTACTCCACAGCACTTAGCGGGGTACGCTACAATGAGCAGTTCTTC. This encodes CASSYSTALSGVRYNEQFF.

This clonotype showed up many times. The J gene is TRBJ2-3, the V gene TRBV27, with 12 bases fitting TRBD2. V lost 5 bases to trimming and J lost 2 bases; unmatched junction nucleotides: 11. This CDR3 region has 18 residues. Germline CDR1 is MNHEY and CDR2 is SMNVEV (reference sequence). The CDR3 sequence: CASSKATSGRRVTDTQYF. The CDR3 coding sequence is TGTGCCAGCAGTAAAGCGACTAGCGGGAGAAGGGTCACAGATACGCAGTATTTT.

In its sample, this clonotype was seen a few times. The chain uses TRBV6-2 or TRBV6-3 and TRBJ2-7, with 8 positions matching TRBD1. The CDR3 has 12 amino acids. In germline, CDR1 is MNHEY, CDR2 SVGEGT. V shed 7 bases, J shed 6 bases, and the junction held 5 bases outside the gene matches. The CDR3 DNA follows: TGTGCCAGCACGCAGGGGGCTGGCGAGCAGTACTTC. Its protein product is CASTQGAGEQYF.

In this sample, this clonotype turned up many times. This chain connects TRBV11-2 to TRBJ2-1; D is unclear. With 2 bases removed from V and 7 bases from J, the gap between germline ends came to 15 bases. This CDR3 is 15 amino acids long. The germline gives CDR1 SGHAT, CDR2 FQNNGV. The CDR3 loop is CASSLSAFGMNEQFF. Written as DNA, the CDR3 is TGTGCCAGCAGCTTATCAGCGTTCGGTATGAATGAGCAGTTCTTC.

This clonotype was seen repeatedly, ten times or more. The gene calls are TRBV18 and TRBJ1-6; no reliable D call. This CDR3 has 14 amino acids. V dropped 2 bases and J dropped 11 bases, with 13 bases sitting between them. The V gene's germline CDR1 is KGHSH and CDR2 LQKENI. The CDR3 spells CASSPTPPDTPLHF. As DNA, the CDR3 is TGTGCCAGCTCACCAACCCCACCAGATACACCCCTCCACTTT.

This clonotype has ten or more counts. The chain combines TRBV19 with TRBJ2-4; D not resolved. CDR1 is LNHDA and CDR2 is SQIVND in the germline V gene (reference sequence). Trimming stripped 0 bases from V and 2 bases from J, with 8 bases between. The CDR3 is 15 amino acids. The chain's CDR3 is CASSIEGLTKNIQYF. The CDR3 bases are TGTGCCAGTAGTATAGAGGGTCTGACCAAAAACATTCAGTACTTC. The full variable domain, its missing parts supplied by reference TRBV19 and TRBJ2-4, is DGGITQSPKYLFRKEGQNVTLSCEQNLNHDAMYWYRQDPGQGLRLIYYSQIVNDFQKGDIAEGYSVSREKKESFPLTVTSAQKNPTAFYLCASSIEGLTKNIQYFGAGTRLSVL.

This clonotype appeared a few times. The genes are TRBV5-8 and TRBJ2-3; TRBD1 matches 9 bases. V gave up 8 bases and J gave up 5 bases; unmatched junction bases: 9. The CDR3 consists of 14 residues. Germline CDR1 and CDR2: SGHTS and YDEGEE. DNA for the CDR3: TGTGCCAGTAGGGAACAGGGGGCCAAAGATACGCAGTATTTT. It yields the protein CASREQGAKDTQYF.

This clonotype was detected many times. This rearrangement joins TRBV5-1 to TRBJ2-2; 12 bases match TRBD2. The CDR3 consists of 16 residues. Per germline, CDR1 SGHRS and CDR2 YFSETQ. Trimming cost V 3 bases and J 7 bases; bases outside gene matches: 7. The CDR3 here is CASSSPSGGAGGELFF. The CDR3 DNA reads TGCGCCAGCAGCTCCCCTAGCGGGGGGGCCGGCGGGGAGCTGTTTTTT.

This clonotype was observed at least ten times. The chain couples TRBV2 to TRBJ2-2; unclear D gene. Germline assignment: CDR1 SNHLY and CDR2 FYNNEI. The CDR3 totals 12 residues. Deletions cut 1 base from V and 13 bases from J, with 10 bases between. In nucleotides, the CDR3 is TGTGCCAGCAGTGAAGTCCAGTTTATGCTGTTTTTT. This encodes CASSEVQFMLFF.

This clonotype was seen repeatedly, ten times or more. The chain uses TRBV3-1 and TRBJ2-5; 7 nucleotides match TRBD1. The trim removed 4 bases at V and 3 bases at J, leaving 5 bases unmatched. The CDR3 spans 14 residues. Germline V gene lookup returns CDR1 LGHDT and CDR2 YNNKEL (reference sequence). CDR3 protein: CASSPPGTEETQYF. CDR3 DNA: TGTGCCAGCAGCCCGCCCGGGACAGAAGAGACCCAGTACTTC.

There are many counts of this clonotype. This chain connects TRBV6-5 to TRBJ2-7, with D maybe TRBD2 (6 bases). The germline V and J ends were trimmed by 6 bases and 0 bases, with 12 bases remaining between them. Germline lookup yields CDR1 MNHEY and CDR2 SVGAGI. This CDR3 contains 14 residues. As DNA, the CDR3 is TGTGCCAGCAGGCTAGCGCTAAGCTCCTACGAGCAGTACTTC. It specifies CASRLALSSYEQYF.

This clonotype has ten or more counts. The chain joins TRBV11-2 to TRBJ1-1, with 9 bases identical to TRBD1. The CDR3 loop spans 16 amino acids. V lost 0 bases to trimming and J lost 5 bases; unmatched junction nucleotides: 7. Germline values: CDR1 SGHAT, CDR2 FQNNGV. Here the CDR3 DNA reads TGTGCCAGCAGCTTAGACTACAGGGGGCGTGGAACTGAAGCTTTCTTT. It translates to CASSLDYRGRGTEAFF.

This clonotype was detected ten times or more. This chain connects TRBV5-1 to TRBJ2-6; D not resolved. Germline V gene lookup returns CDR1 SGHRS and CDR2 YFSETQ. The ends were cut back, 2 bases at V and 0 bases at J, with 12 bases in the middle. The CDR3 extends over 17 amino acids. CDR3 sequence reads: CASSFDLIDSGANVLTF. The CDR3 DNA is TGCGCCAGCAGCTTCGACTTGATTGACTCTGGGGCCAACGTCCTGACTTTC.

This clonotype showed up many times. The rearrangement joins TRBV6-6 to TRBJ1-5, with unresolved D. The CDR3 spans 13 residues. V gave up 8 bases and J gave up 0 bases, with 8 bases separating them. The germline CDR1 and CDR2 sequences are MNHNY and SVGAGI (reference sequence). The CDR3 coding sequence is TGTGCCAGCTCCAGGAATAGCAATCAGCCCCAGCATTTT. Translating it yields CASSRNSNQPQHF.

In its sample, this clonotype was seen many times. The V gene is TRBV10-3, the J gene TRBJ2-7; D ambiguous. V was pared by 2 bases and J by 3 bases, with 5 bases between. The CDR3 extends over 12 amino acids. The V gene's germline CDR1 is ENHRY and CDR2 SYGVKD. The CDR3 sequence: CAISEINYEQYF. The DNA for the CDR3 is TGTGCCATCAGTGAGATCAACTACGAGCAGTACTTC.

The chain carries TRBV6-1 and TRBJ2-3; TRBD2 might be the D (5 bases). Trimming removed 8 bases at V and 3 bases at J, with 9 bases between. The CDR3 totals 12 residues. Looked up from germline, CDR1 is MNHNS and CDR2 is SASEGT. The CDR3: CASRDLTDTQYF. Written as DNA, the CDR3 is TGTGCCAGCCGGGATTTAACAGATACGCAGTATTTT.

This clonotype was found many times. This rearrangement joins TRBV7-2 to TRBJ2-7; D might be TRBD1 or TRBD2, each matching 5 bases. CDR3 length equals 15 residues. Germline V gene lookup returns CDR1 SGHTA and CDR2 FQGNSA. With 5 bases removed from V and 4 bases from J, the gap between germline ends came to 18 bases. Here the CDR3 DNA reads TGTGCCAGCAGCCTCGGGACGGCGCGGGCGTACGAGCAGTACTTC. Amino acid sequence: CASSLGTARAYEQYF.

This clonotype was observed many times. V gene TRBV7-2 combines with J gene TRBJ1-6; D gene uncertain. Germline CDR1 reads SGHTA; CDR2 reads FQGNSA. V was cut by 5 bases and J by 0 bases, with 8 bases left in between. The CDR3 runs 15 residues. This CDR3 reads CASSQSNSYNSPLHF. CDR3 bases: TGTGCCAGCAGCCAGTCGAACTCCTATAATTCACCCCTCCACTTT.

This clonotype was recorded at least ten times. The chain recombines TRBV6-2 or TRBV6-3 with TRBJ2-7; no firm D call. The length of the CDR3 is 11 residues. The V end was cut by 2 bases, the J end by 7 bases, with 6 bases between. The germline V gene has CDR1 MNHEY and CDR2 SVGEGT. CDR3 sequence (DNA): TGTGCCAGCAGTTACGAAAGGGAGCAGTACTTC. This encodes CASSYEREQYF.

This clonotype was seen at least ten times. The rearrangement uses TRBV30 and TRBJ2-3; 7 bases are a match to TRBD2. The CDR3 totals 14 residues. Looked up from germline, CDR1 is GTSNPN and CDR2 is SVGIG (reference sequence). After removal of 0 bases from V and 1 base from J, the junction contained 1 base not matched to a gene. The CDR3 DNA sequence: TGTGCCTGGAGTGTGGGAGGGGGCACAGATACGCAGTATTTT. Translated, it gives CAWSVGGGTDTQYF. Full variable domain (missing parts from reference TRBV30 and TRBJ2-3): SQTIHQWPATLVQPVGSPLSLECTVEGTSNPNLYWYRQAAGRGLQLLFYSVGIGQISSEVPQNLSASRPQDRQFILSSKKLLLSDSGFYLCAWSVGGGTDTQYFGPGTRLTVL.

Turning to this clonotype: This may come from a read error, since a much larger clone is one base off. The conserved phenylalanine or tryptophan is not found at the CDR3 terminus, so this likely reflects a read error. J is TRBJ2-7 and V is TRBV14; D might be TRBD2 (5 bases). The CDR3 is 15 amino acids. Germline CDR1 SGHDN, CDR2 FVKESK. V lost 3 bases and J lost 2, with 14 bases in between. CDR3 in DNA: TGTGCCAGCAGCCACTCCCGTACCGGGACCTACGAGCAGTACTCC. This encodes CASSHSRTGTYEQYS.

This clonotype was recorded a few times. The gene calls are TRBV19 and TRBJ1-1, with 8 bases matching TRBD1. Per the germline V gene, CDR1 is LNHDA and CDR2 is SQIVND (reference sequence). V shed 7 bases, J shed 8 bases, and the junction held 12 bases outside the gene matches. The CDR3 spans 14 residues. This CDR3 is CASIRTGSTPEAFF. The CDR3, as DNA: TGTGCCAGTATCCGGACAGGGTCAACCCCCGAAGCTTTCTTT.

This chain links TRBV5-6 with TRBJ2-2; 7 bases match TRBD2. V lost 2 bases to trimming and J lost 5 bases; unmatched junction nucleotides: 6. Germline V gene sequence: CDR1 SGHDT, CDR2 YYEEEE. The CDR3 loop spans 15 amino acids. CDR3 bases: TGTGCCAGCAGCTTAGGACTAGAAGGTACCGGGGAGCTGTTTTTT. It specifies CASSLGLEGTGELFF.

In its sample, this clonotype was seen a few times. This chain joins TRBV28 and TRBJ2-3; tentatively, D is TRBD1 (6 bases). The CDR3 runs to 16 residues. V gave up 3 bases and J gave up 5 bases, with 18 bases separating them. Germline V lookup: CDR1 MDHEN, CDR2 SYDVKM. Here the CDR3 reads CASSFSGSGVGDTQYF. DNA for the CDR3: TGTGCCAGCAGTTTTTCAGGGTCAGGGGTTGGAGATACGCAGTATTTT.

This clonotype appeared many times. V usage is TRBV6-2 or TRBV6-3 and J usage is TRBJ1-2; 12 nucleotides align to TRBD1. V lost 6 bases and J lost 4; bases outside the gene matches: 3. The CDR3 totals 14 residues. Germline V lookup: CDR1 MNHEY, CDR2 SVGEGT. CDR3 sequence (DNA): TGTGCCAGCAGACTGGGACAGGGGGCCTATGGCTACACCTTC. It translates to CASRLGQGAYGYTF.